These 8 T cell receptor beta chains originate from one sample sequenced in a study of blood T cell repertoires in COVID-19. The table came from immunoSEQ multiplex PCR; TCRdb's copy has only in-frame clones and leaves some out. The sample has almost 70,000 clones; approximately 90% are singletons. The sample was peripheral blood. The receptors were sampled from a woman aged 70-85 years with acute or convalescent COVID-19.

Here the CDR3 reads CASSQDRSYGYTF. CDR3 coding DNA: TGTGCCAGCTCACAAGACAGATCCTATGGCTACACCTTC. The rearrangement joins TRBV18 to TRBJ1-2; the D gene is possibly TRBD1 (5 bases). V lost 4 bases to trimming and J lost 4 bases, with 10 bases between them. Germline-derived CDR1 and CDR2 are KGHSH and LQKENI. CDR3 size: 13 residues.

J is TRBJ2-7 and V is TRBV6-5; TRBD1 aligns across 9 bases. V shed 7 bases and J 3 bases; nucleotides not matched to a gene: 1. Germline lookup yields CDR1 MNHEY and CDR2 SVGAGI. This CDR3 region has 12 residues. The CDR3 loop reads CASKDRGYEQYF. The DNA for the CDR3 is TGTGCCAGCAAGGACAGGGGCTACGAGCAGTACTTC.

This clone was detected only a few times. V and J are TRBV6-5 and TRBJ2-1, with no clear D. V was shortened by 6 bases and J by 0 bases, with 9 bases between the two germline ends. The CDR3 spans 14 residues. CDR1 is MNHEY and CDR2 is SVGAGI in the germline V gene. DNA for the CDR3: TGTGCCAGCAGCATAACGAGCTCCTACAATGAGCAGTTCTTC. Its protein product is CASSITSSYNEQFF.

The J gene is TRBJ2-3, the V gene TRBV7-2; D is unclear. Trimming removed 3 bases from V and 4 bases from J, with 5 bases in between. CDR1 and CDR2 from the germline V gene are SGHTA and FQGNSA. This CDR3 has 12 amino acids. This CDR3 reads CASSFLADTQYF. In DNA form, the CDR3 reads TGTGCCAGCAGCTTTCTCGCAGATACGCAGTATTTT.

The chain joins TRBV10-3 to TRBJ1-1; 9 bases map to TRBD1. The germline CDR1 and CDR2 sequences are ENHRY and SYGVKD. There are 19 residues in the CDR3. The J segment lost 1 base and the V segment lost 2 bases, leaving 14 bases of the junction unmatched. The CDR3 DNA is TGTGCCATCAGTGAGGGGACCGGGACAGGGTTTATAAAGAACACTGAAGCTTTCTTT. The encoded protein is CAISEGTGTGFIKNTEAFF.

The V gene is TRBV6-5, the J gene TRBJ1-3, with D tentatively TRBD1 (5 bases). Trimming shortened V by 4 bases and J by 0 bases, and 13 bases separated the two germline ends. Germline V gene data show CDR1 as MNHEY and CDR2 as SVGAGI. The CDR3 totals 16 residues. The CDR3 DNA reads as TGTGCCAGCAGTTTCGACAGCCGCCACTCTGGAAACACCATATATTTT. This gives the protein CASSFDSRHSGNTIYF.

The chain carries TRBV18 and TRBJ1-1, with D possibly TRBD1 on 6 matching bases. Trimming took off 1 base at V and 6 bases at J, with 15 bases between the two ends. CDR3 length: 15 residues. Germline V gives CDR1 KGHSH, CDR2 LQKENI. CDR3 DNA sequence: TGTGCCAGCTCACCACAGCAGGGCCCAGGGGCTGAAGCTTTCTTT. Translated: CASSPQQGPGAEAFF.

The chain uses TRBV4-3 and TRBJ1-5; D ambiguous. Trimming took 0 bases from V and 4 from J, leaving 13 bases between them. The CDR3 is 16 residues long. CDR1 LGHNA and CDR2 YSLEER come from the germline V gene. CDR3: CASSQDAGGINQPQHF. CDR3 in DNA: TGCGCCAGCAGCCAAGATGCGGGAGGGATAAATCAGCCCCAGCATTTT.